These 15 T cell receptor beta chains were all obtained from the same sample, sequenced in a study of T cells in women clearing cervical HPV infection. Some clones are missing from TCRdb's copy, which holds only in-frame ones; the method was immunoSEQ multiplex PCR. This table lists under 40,000 clones. Sequencing was performed on blood buffy coat. The receptors originated from a woman aged 18 to 75 with a cervical HPV16 infection that either progressed to CIN3+ or cleared (not recorded which).

The CDR3 sequence: CASSSRLGSVSGANVLFF. CDR3 bases read: TGTGCCAGCAGCTCCCGGCTAGGCTCGGTCTCTGGGGCCAACGTA. The V gene is TRBV7-3, the J gene TRBJ1-4; D is possibly TRBD1 (5 bases). Sequencing ends 3 residues short of the CDR3 end; the germline J gene provides the rest. The length of the CDR3 is 18 residues. Per germline, CDR1 SGHTA and CDR2 FQGTGA.

As regards this clone: Mismatch with germline at one junction end may stem from a read error. The CDR3 DNA, read in part, is TGCGCCAGCAGCCAAGACTTCTCGGTCGGTGATACG. This codes for CASSQDFSVGDT. The CDR3, in full, reads CASSQDFSVGDTQYF. V and J are TRBV4-2 and TRBJ2-3; D is undetermined. The DNA ends 3 residues before the CDR3 does, and the rest of the CDR3 is filled in from the germline J gene. The CDR3 consists of 15 residues. The germline gives CDR1 LGHNA, CDR2 YNFKEQ.

Note on this clone: The CDR3 end is not reached by the read, which stops 3 residues before it; the germline J gene fills it in. V usage is TRBV11-2 and J usage is TRBJ1-2, with D maybe TRBD1 (5 bases). The V and J ends lost 1 base and 1 base respectively, with 10 bases between them. The CDR3 runs to 15 residues. In germline, CDR1 is SGHAT, CDR2 FQNNGV. The sequenced part of the CDR3 DNA is TGTGCCAGCAGCTTAGGGGGCAGGGATAACTATGGC. Translation gives CASSLGGRDNYG. The whole CDR3 sequence reads CASSLGGRDNYGYTF.

The CDR3 protein is CSGSGTGPYEQYF. CDR3 DNA (partial): TGCAGCGGATCCGGGACAGGGCCCTACGAG. The chain couples TRBV29-1 to TRBJ2-7; 9 bases are shared with TRBD1. The read stops 3 residues short of the end of the CDR3; the missing end is completed from the germline J gene. There are 13 residues in the CDR3. Germline CDR1 is SQVTM and CDR2 is ANQGSEA. The ends lost 7 bases at V and 2 bases at J; junction bases unmatched: 6.

For this clone: The read finishes 3 residues shy of the CDR3 end, and the germline J gene is used to complete it. J is TRBJ2-2 and V is TRBV7-3; TRBD2 matches at 9 bases. J lost 2 bases, V lost 4 bases, and 11 bases had no gene match. CDR3 length equals 18 residues. In germline, CDR1 is SGHTA, CDR2 FQGTGA. The chain's CDR3 is CASSSYRSGGHNTGELFF. The sequenced CDR3 bases are TGTGCCAGCAGCTCGTATCGGAGCGGGGGGCATAACACCGGGGAG.

Remarks on this clone: The sequence runs out 3 residues before the end of the CDR3; the remainder is reconstructed from the germline J gene. The V call is TRBV11-2, the J call TRBJ2-7; D possibly corresponds to TRBD1 (5 bases). V shed 1 base and J shed 0 bases, with 7 bases lying between them. The CDR3 contains 14 residues. The germline V gene encodes CDR1 SGHAT and CDR2 FQNNGV. CDR3 amino acids: CASSLGTNSYEQYF. Incomplete CDR3 DNA: TGTGCCAGCAGCTTAGGGACAAACTCCTACGAG.

A note on this clone: The read is 3 residues too short to cover the CDR3 end, so that end is filled in from the germline J gene. The chain carries TRBV7-6 and TRBJ1-2; 8 positions agree with TRBD1. The CDR3 spans 15 residues. Germline lookup yields CDR1 SGHVS and CDR2 FNYEAQ. The covered CDR3 bases are TGTGCCAGCAGCCCCGGACAGGGCAGCGCAGATACC. Translating it yields CASSPGQGSADT. The whole CDR3 sequence reads CASSPGQGSADTYTF.

Regarding this clone: Read sequence stops 3 residues before the CDR3 end, and the germline J gene provides the missing end. This chain joins TRBV11-2 and TRBJ2-7; D unclear. Trimming took 5 bases from V and 5 from J, leaving 10 bases between them. The CDR3 is 12 residues long. Germline V CDR1 and CDR2: SGHAT, FQNNGV. CDR3 bases read: TGTGCCAGCAGCCCCTTTCGGGACGAG. It is translated as CASSPFRDE. The full CDR3 reads CASSPFRDEQYF.

Note on this clone: The junction differs from germline at one of its ends, possibly a read error. The sequence runs out 3 residues before the end of the CDR3; the remainder is reconstructed from the germline J gene. The chain couples TRBV7-2 to TRBJ2-7, with TRBD1 identical over 7 bases. The CDR3 contains 14 residues. Germline CDR1 SGHTA, CDR2 FQGNSA. CDR3 in amino acids: CARSLTGQKYEQYF. CDR3 DNA (partial): TGTGCCCGCAGCTTAACGGGACAGAAGTACGAG.

About this clone itself: The read is 3 residues too short to cover the CDR3 end, so that end is filled in from the germline J gene. This sequence joins TRBV18 and TRBJ1-2; the D gene is possibly TRBD1 (6 bases). Germline V gene data show CDR1 as KGHSH and CDR2 as LQKENI. The CDR3 totals 14 residues. The covered CDR3 bases are TGTGCCAGCTCACCCCTAGCGGGGGCGCGGGAC. Residues: CASSPLAGARD. The whole CDR3 is CASSPLAGARDYTF. Looking up the rest from reference TRBV18 and TRBJ1-2 gives the full variable domain: NAGVMQNPRHLVRRRGQEARLRCSPMKGHSHVYWYRQLPEEGLKFMVYLQKENIIDESGMPKERFSAEFPKEGPSILRIQQVVRGDSAAYFCASSPLAGARDYTFGSGTRLTVV.

A note on this clone: The read finishes 3 residues shy of the CDR3 end, and the germline J gene is used to complete it. The rearrangement joins TRBV4-1 to TRBJ1-2; the D is unclear. CDR1 and CDR2 (germline): MGHRA, YSYEKL. CDR3 length equals 14 residues. The DNA read from the CDR3 is TGCGCCAGCAGCCAAATACCGCCTTCGGGGGGC. Protein product: CASSQIPPSGG. The complete CDR3 sequence is CASSQIPPSGGYTF.

Points on this clone: The sequence runs out 3 residues before the end of the CDR3; the remainder is reconstructed from the germline J gene. This rearrangement joins TRBV18 to TRBJ1-2; D might be TRBD1 (5 bases). CDR1 KGHSH and CDR2 LQKENI come from the germline V gene. The CDR3 is 14 amino acids. The sequenced CDR3 bases are TGTGCCAGCTCACCTCCTAGCGGGGCGGACGAC. It yields the protein CASSPPSGADD. The whole CDR3 sequence reads CASSPPSGADDYTF.

A note on this clone: The observed sequence ends 3 residues before the CDR3 terminus, with the missing tail filled in from the germline J gene. The chain couples TRBV29-1 to TRBJ1-1, with D perhaps TRBD1 (5 bases). Germline-derived CDR1 and CDR2 are SQVTM and ANQGSEA. The V gene lost 8 bases and the J gene lost 0 bases, with 16 bases spanning the gap. This CDR3 is built from 14 residues. CDR3 in amino acids: CSLRERGMNTEAFF. The covered CDR3 bases are TGCAGCCTTCGTGAGAGGGGAATGAACACTGAA.

About this clone itself: The observed sequence ends 3 residues before the CDR3 terminus, with the missing tail filled in from the germline J gene. The chain uses TRBV7-6 and TRBJ1-5; TRBD1 agrees at 10 bases. CDR3 size: 16 residues. Germline CDR1 is SGHVS and CDR2 is FNYEAQ. The ends lost 4 bases at V and 5 bases at J; junction bases unmatched: 8. CDR3 DNA (partial): TGTGCCAGCAGCTCGGGGGACAGGGGAACCCATCAGCCC. Protein: CASSSGDRGTHQP. The CDR3, in full, reads CASSSGDRGTHQPQHF.

Comments on this clone: Coverage ceases 3 residues before the CDR3 finishes, and the germline J gene fills in the end. V is TRBV20-1 and J is TRBJ2-3; D gene uncertain. This CDR3 has 13 amino acids. Trimming cost V 0 bases and J 4 bases, with 8 bases left between them. The V gene's germline CDR1 is DFQATT and CDR2 SNEGSKA (reference sequence). CDR3 DNA, as far as it was read: TGCAGTGCTAGAGATCTAGTAGCAGATACG. Amino acids: CSARDLVADT. The whole CDR3 protein reads CSARDLVADTQYF.